This T cell receptor beta chain was found in a study of blood T cell repertoires in COVID-19. TCRdb keeps only in-frame clones here, not all; method: immunoSEQ multiplex PCR. Among about 180,000 clones, about 87% were seen once, and the ten largest hold roughly 4%. CDR1 KGHDR and CDR2 SFDVKD come from the germline V gene. With 7 bases clipped from V and 4 bases from J, the junction kept 17 bases outside the gene matches. This CDR3 spans 18 amino acids. The chain employs TRBV24-1 and TRBJ1-3; 8 bases fit TRBD1. The sample was peripheral blood. The clonotype comes from a woman aged 25 to 45 with acute or convalescent COVID-19. In DNA form, the CDR3 reads TGTGCCACCAGGGCGGGACAGGTAGTTACTCCGTCGGGAAACACCATATATTTT. Translating gives CATRAGQVVTPSGNTIYF.